This TCR beta chain was documented in a study of T cells in women clearing cervical HPV infection. Concerning this clone: The CDR3 end lies 3 residues beyond the end of the read and is filled in from the germline J gene.

The CDR3 is 13 amino acids. V was cut by 5 bases and J by 5 bases, with 16 bases left in between. Germline loops: CDR1 SQVTM, CDR2 ANQGSEA. This table comes from immunoSEQ multiplex PCR, and its TCRdb copy is limited to in-frame clones, with some not included. This sample contains approximately 15,000 clones. The rearrangement uses TRBV29-1 and TRBJ2-7; a possible D gene is TRBD1 (6 bases). This TCR derives from a woman between 18 and 70 years old with a cervical HPV16 infection that either progressed to CIN3+ or cleared (not recorded which). The material sequenced was blood buffy coat. Incomplete CDR3 DNA: TGCAGCGTTTCTCCAACAGGGTTGCACGAG. It codes for CSVSPTGLHE. The entire CDR3 protein reads CSVSPTGLHEQYF.